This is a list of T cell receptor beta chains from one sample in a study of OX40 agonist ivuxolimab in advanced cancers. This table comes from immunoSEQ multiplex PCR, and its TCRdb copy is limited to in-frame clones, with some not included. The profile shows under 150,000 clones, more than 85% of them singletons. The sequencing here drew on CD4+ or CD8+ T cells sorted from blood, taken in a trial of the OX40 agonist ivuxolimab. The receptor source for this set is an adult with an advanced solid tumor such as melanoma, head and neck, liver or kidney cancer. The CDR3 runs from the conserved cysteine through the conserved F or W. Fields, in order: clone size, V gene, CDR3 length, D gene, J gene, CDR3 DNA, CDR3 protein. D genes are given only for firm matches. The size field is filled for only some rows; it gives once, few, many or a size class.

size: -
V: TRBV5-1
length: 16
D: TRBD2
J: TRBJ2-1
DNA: TGCGCCAGCAGCCGCCAGAGCGGGAGCTCCTACAATGAGCAGTTCTTC
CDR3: CASSRQSGSSYNEQFF

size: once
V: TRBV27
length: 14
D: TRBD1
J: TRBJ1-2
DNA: TGTGCCAGCAGAACGACCGGGACAGGGGGTGGCTACACCTTC
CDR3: CASRTTGTGGGYTF

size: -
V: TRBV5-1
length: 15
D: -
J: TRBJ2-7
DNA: TGCGCCAGCAGCTTGTCCCGGGGCGAAGGCTACGAGCAGTACTTC
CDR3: CASSLSRGEGYEQYF

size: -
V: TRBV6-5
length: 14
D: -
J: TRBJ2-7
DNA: TGTGCCAGCCAACAGAGGGGGTCGACCTACGAGCAGTACTTC
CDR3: CASQQRGSTYEQYF

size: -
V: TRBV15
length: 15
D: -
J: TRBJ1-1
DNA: TGTGCCACCAGCAGAGGTGGAAACTTGAACACTGAAGCTTTCTTT
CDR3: CATSRGGNLNTEAFF

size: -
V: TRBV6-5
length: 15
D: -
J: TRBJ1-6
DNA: TGTGCCAGCACCTCGAGGGGCATAGCCTATTCACCCCTCCACTTT
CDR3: CASTSRGIAYSPLHF

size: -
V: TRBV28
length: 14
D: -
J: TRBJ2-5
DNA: TGTGCCAGCAGTTTAACGGCTGGGCAAGAGACCCAGTACTTC
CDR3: CASSLTAGQETQYF

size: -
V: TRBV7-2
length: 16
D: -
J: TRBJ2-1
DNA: TGTGCCAGCAGCTTTGGCGGGGCGGGGAGATACAATGAGCAGTTCTTC
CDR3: CASSFGGAGRYNEQFF

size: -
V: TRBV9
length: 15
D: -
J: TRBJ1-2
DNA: TGTGCCAGCAGCGTAGTCGCGGGGAGAGGAGATGGCTACACCTTC
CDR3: CASSVVAGRGDGYTF

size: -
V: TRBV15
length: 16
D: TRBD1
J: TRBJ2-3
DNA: TGTGCCACCAGCCCGCCGGGACAGGGATTTACAGATACGCAGTATTTT
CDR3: CATSPPGQGFTDTQYF

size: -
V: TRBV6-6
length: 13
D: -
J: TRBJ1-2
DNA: TGTGCCAGCAGTTACCGGAACGGCTATGGCTACACCTTC
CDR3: CASSYRNGYGYTF

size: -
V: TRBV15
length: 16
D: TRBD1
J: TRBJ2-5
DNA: TGTGCCACCAGCAGAGCGGGACAGGGGGCCGGAGAGACCCAGTACTTC
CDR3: CATSRAGQGAGETQYF

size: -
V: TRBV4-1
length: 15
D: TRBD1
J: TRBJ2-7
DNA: TGCGCCAGCGGAGGACGGACAGGGAGCTCCTACGAGCAGTACTTC
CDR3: CASGGRTGSSYEQYF

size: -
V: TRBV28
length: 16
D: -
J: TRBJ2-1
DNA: TGTGCCAGCAGTTTATGGGGAAGGGGGGCGGACAATGAGCAGTTCTTC
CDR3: CASSLWGRGADNEQFF

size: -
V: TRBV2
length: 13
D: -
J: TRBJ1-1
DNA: TGTGCCAGCAGCACCAACTTGGGCGCTGAAGCTTTCTTT
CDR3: CASSTNLGAEAFF

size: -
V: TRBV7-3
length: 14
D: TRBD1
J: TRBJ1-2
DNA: TGTGCCAGCAGCCCCGGGACAGGGTCCCTTCTCTTGACCTTC
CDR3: CASSPGTGSLLLTF

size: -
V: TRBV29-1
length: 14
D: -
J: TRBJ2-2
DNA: TGCAGCGTTGGGGGGCTTGCGAACACCGGGGAGCTGTTTTTT
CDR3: CSVGGLANTGELFF

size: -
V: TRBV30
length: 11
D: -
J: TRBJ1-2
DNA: TGCGCCTGGACCGGGGGGTTTGGCTACACCTTC
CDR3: CAWTGGFGYTF

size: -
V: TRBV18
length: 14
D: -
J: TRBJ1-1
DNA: TGTGCCAGCACCCCGGGAGGGGCGAACACTGAAGCTTTCTTT
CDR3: CASTPGGANTEAFF

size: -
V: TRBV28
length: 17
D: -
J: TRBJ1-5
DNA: TGTGCCAGCAGTTTAAGGTCCCCCAGTTATAGCAATCAGCCCCAGCATTTT
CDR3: CASSLRSPSYSNQPQHF

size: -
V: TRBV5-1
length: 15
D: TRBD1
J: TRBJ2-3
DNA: TGCGCCAGCAGTTCCGGGACAGGGGCAACAGATACGCAGTATTTT
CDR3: CASSSGTGATDTQYF

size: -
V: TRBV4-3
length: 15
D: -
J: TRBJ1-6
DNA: TGCGCCAGCAGCCAAGATTGGACAGTTAATTCACCCCTCCACTTT
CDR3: CASSQDWTVNSPLHF